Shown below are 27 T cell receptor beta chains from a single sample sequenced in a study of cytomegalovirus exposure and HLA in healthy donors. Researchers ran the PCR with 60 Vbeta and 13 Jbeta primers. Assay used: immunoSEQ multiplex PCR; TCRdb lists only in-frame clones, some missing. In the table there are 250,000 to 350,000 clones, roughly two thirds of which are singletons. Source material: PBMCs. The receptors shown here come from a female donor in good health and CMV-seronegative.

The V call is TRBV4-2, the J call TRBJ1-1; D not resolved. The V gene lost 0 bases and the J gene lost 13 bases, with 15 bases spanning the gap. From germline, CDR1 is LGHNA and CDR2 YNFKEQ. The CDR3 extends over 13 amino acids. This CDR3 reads CASSQDPGSVGFF. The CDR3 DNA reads TGTGCCAGCAGCCAAGATCCGGGGTCGGTGGGTTTCTTT.

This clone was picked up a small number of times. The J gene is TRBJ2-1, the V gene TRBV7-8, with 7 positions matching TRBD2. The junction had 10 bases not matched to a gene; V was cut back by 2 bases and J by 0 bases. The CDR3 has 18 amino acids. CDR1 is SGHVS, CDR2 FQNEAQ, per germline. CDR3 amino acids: CASSLSAGTASSYNEQFF. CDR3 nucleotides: TGTGCCAGCAGCTTATCAGCGGGGACTGCAAGCTCCTACAATGAGCAGTTCTTC.

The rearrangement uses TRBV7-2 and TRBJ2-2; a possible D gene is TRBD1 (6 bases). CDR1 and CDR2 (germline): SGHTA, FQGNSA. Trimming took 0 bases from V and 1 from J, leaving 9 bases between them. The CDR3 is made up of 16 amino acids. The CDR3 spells CASSLAGTLNTGELFF. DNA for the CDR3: TGTGCCAGCAGCTTAGCGGGGACACTGAACACCGGGGAGCTGTTTTTT.

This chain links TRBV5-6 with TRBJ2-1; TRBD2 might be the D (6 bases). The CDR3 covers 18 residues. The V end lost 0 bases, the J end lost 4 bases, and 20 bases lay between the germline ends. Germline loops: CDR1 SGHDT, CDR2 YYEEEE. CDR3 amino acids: CASSLEAVTSRIYNEQFF. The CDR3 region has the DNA TGTGCCAGCAGCTTGGAGGCGGTTACTAGCAGAATTTACAATGAGCAGTTCTTC.

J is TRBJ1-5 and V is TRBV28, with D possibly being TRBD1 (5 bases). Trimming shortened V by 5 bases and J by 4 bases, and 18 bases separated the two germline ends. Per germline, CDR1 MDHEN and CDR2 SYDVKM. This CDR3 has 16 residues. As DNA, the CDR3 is TGTGCCAGCAGTCTACCCGCGGGGCCCCAGAATCAGCCCCAGCATTTT. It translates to CASSLPAGPQNQPQHF.

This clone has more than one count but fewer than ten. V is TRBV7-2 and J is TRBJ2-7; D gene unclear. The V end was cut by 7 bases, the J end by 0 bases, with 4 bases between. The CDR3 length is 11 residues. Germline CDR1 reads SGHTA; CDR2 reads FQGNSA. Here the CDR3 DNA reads TGTGCCAGCACTAACTCCTACGAGCAGTACTTC. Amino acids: CASTNSYEQYF.

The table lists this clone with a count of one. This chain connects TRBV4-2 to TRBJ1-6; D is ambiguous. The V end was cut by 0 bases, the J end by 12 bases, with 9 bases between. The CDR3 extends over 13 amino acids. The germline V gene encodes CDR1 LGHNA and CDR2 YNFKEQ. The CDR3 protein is CASSQDLIRPLHF. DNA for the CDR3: TGTGCCAGCAGCCAAGACCTTATTAGACCCCTCCACTTT.

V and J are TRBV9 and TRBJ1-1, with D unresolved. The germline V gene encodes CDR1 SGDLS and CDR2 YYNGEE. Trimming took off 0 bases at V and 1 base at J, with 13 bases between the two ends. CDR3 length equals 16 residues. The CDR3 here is CASSVEWAVGNTEAFF. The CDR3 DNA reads TGTGCCAGCAGCGTAGAGTGGGCAGTGGGGAACACTGAAGCTTTCTTT.

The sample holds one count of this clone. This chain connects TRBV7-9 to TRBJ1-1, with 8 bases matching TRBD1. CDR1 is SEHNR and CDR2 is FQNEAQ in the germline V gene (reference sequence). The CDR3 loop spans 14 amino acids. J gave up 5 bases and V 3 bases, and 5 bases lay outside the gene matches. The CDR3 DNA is TGTGCCAGCAGCTTTGGGACAGGAGGTACTGAAGCTTTCTTT. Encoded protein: CASSFGTGGTEAFF.

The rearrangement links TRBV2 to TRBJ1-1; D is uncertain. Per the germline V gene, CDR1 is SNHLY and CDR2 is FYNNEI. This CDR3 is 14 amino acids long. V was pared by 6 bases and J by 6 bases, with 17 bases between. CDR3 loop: CASRHFLEPPEAFF. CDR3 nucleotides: TGTGCCAGCAGGCATTTTTTGGAGCCTCCTGAAGCTTTCTTT. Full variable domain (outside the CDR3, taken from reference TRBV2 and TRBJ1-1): EPEVTQTPSHQVTQMGQEVILRCVPISNHLYFYWYRQILGQKVEFLVSFYNNEISEKSEIFDDQFSVERPDGSNFTLKIRSTKLEDSAMYFCASRHFLEPPEAFFGQGTRLTVV.

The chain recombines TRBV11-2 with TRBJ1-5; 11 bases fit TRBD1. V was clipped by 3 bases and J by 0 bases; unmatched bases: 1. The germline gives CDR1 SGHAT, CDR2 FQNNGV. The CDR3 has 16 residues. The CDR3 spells CASSFGTGGSNQPQHF. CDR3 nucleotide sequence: TGTGCCAGCAGCTTTGGGACAGGGGGTAGCAATCAGCCCCAGCATTTT.

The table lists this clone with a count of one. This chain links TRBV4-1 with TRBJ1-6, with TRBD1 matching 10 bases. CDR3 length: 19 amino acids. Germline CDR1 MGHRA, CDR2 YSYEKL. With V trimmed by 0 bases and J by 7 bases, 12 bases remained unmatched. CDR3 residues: CASSQDTPEGQGWNSPLHF. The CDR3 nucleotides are TGCGCCAGCAGCCAAGATACACCGGAGGGACAGGGGTGGAATTCACCCCTCCACTTT.

The CDR3: CASSLAANYGYTF. CDR3 in DNA: TGTGCCAGCAGCTTAGCCGCTAACTATGGCTACACCTTC. The genes are TRBV7-9 and TRBJ1-2; no definite D call. The CDR3 has 13 residues. The V gene lost 0 bases and the J gene lost 0 bases, with 2 bases spanning the gap. Germline V lookup: CDR1 SEHNR, CDR2 FQNEAQ (reference sequence).

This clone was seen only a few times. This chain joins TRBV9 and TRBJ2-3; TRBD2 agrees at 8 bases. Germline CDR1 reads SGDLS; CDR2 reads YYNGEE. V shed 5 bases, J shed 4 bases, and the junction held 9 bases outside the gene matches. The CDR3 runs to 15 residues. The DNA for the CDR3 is TGTGCCAGCAGGAGATCAGCGGGAGATTCAGATACGCAGTATTTT. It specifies CASRRSAGDSDTQYF.

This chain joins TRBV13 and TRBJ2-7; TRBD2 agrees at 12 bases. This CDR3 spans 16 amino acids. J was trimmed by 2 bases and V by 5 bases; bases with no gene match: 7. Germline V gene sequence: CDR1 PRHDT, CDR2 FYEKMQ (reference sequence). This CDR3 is CASSPRGLAGPYEQYF. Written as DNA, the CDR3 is TGTGCCAGCAGCCCGCGGGGACTAGCGGGTCCCTACGAGCAGTACTTC.

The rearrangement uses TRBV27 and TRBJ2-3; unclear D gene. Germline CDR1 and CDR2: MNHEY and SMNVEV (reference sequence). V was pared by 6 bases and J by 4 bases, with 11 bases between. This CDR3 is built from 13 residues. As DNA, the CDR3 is TGTGCCAGCAGCTTCGTTACTGCAGATACGCAGTATTTT. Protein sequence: CASSFVTADTQYF.

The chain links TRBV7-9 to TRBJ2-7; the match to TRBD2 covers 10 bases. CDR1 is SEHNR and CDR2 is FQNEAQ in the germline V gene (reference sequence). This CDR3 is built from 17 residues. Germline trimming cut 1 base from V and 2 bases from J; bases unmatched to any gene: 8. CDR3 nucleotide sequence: TGTGCCAGCAGCTTAGGGGAAAGGACTAGCGGTGCCTACGAGCAGTACTTC. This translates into CASSLGERTSGAYEQYF.

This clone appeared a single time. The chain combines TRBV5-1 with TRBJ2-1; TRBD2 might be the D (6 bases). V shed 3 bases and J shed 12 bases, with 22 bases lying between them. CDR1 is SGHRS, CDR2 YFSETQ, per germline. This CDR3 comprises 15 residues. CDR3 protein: CASSSDSGRIRGQFF. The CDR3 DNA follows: TGCGCCAGCAGCTCTGATAGCGGCCGTATACGCGGGCAGTTCTTC.

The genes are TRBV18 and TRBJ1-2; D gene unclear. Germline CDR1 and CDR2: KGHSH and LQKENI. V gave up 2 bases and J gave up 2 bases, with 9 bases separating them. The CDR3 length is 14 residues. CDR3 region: CASSPVAENYGYTF. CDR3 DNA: TGTGCCAGCTCACCAGTGGCAGAAAACTATGGCTACACCTTC.

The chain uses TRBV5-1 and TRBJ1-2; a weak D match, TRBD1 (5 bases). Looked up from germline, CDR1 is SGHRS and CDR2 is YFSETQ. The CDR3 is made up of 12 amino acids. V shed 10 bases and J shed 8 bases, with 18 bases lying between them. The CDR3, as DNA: TGCGCCTCTACAGGAGGGGATGGCGGCTACACCTTC. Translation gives CASTGGDGGYTF.

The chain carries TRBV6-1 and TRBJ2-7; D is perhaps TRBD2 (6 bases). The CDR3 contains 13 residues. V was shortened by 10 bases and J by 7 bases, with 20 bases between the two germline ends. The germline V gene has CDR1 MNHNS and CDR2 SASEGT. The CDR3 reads CATSGGEVQEQYF. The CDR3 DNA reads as TGTGCCACCTCAGGAGGGGAAGTCCAGGAGCAGTACTTC.

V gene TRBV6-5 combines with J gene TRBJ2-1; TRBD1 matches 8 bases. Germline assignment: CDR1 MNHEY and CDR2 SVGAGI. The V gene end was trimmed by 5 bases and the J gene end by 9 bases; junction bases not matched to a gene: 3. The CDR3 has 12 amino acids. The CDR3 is CASSTGGIEQFF. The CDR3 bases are TGTGCCAGCAGTACAGGGGGTATTGAGCAGTTCTTC.

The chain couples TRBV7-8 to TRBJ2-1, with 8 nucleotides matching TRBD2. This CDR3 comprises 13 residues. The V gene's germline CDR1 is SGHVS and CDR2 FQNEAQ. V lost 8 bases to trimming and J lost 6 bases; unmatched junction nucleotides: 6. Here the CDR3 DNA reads TGTGCCAGCCGGGGACGGGGGGGCAATGAGCAGTTCTTC. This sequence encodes CASRGRGGNEQFF.

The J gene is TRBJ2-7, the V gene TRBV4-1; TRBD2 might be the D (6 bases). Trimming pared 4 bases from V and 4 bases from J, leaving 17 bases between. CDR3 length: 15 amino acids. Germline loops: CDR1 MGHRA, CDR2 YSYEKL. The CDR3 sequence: CASSPGPGLPYEQYF. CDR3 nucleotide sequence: TGCGCCAGCAGCCCCGGACCAGGACTACCTTACGAGCAGTACTTC.

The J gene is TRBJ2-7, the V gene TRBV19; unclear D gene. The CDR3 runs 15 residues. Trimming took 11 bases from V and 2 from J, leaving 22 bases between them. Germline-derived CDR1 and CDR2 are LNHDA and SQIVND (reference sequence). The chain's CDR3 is CASSIKVQNTYEQYF. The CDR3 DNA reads TGTGCCTCTAGTATTAAAGTCCAGAATACCTACGAGCAGTACTTC.

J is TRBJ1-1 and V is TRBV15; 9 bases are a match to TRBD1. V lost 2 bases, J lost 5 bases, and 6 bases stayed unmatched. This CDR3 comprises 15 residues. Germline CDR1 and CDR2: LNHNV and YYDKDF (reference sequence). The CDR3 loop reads CATSRSDRGFTEAFF. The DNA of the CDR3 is TGTGCCACCAGCAGATCGGACAGGGGATTTACTGAAGCTTTCTTT.

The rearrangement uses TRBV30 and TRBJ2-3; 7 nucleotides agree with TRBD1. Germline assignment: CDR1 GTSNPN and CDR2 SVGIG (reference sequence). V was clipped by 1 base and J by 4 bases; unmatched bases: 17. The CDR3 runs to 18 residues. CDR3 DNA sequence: TGTGCCTGGAGTGGACAGGGAGATGTTCAGATAGAGGCAGATACGCAGTATTTT. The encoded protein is CAWSGQGDVQIEADTQYF.